This T cell receptor beta chain was sequenced during a study of cytomegalovirus exposure and HLA in healthy donors. Use of 60 Vbeta and 13 Jbeta primers characterized the PCR. Repertoires were generated with immunoSEQ multiplex PCR, while TCRdb's copy carries only in-frame clones and drops some. Among about 190,000 clones listed, roughly 87% were seen once. The trim removed 0 bases at V and 3 bases at J, leaving 4 bases unmatched. CDR1 is LNHDA, CDR2 SQIVND, per germline (reference sequence). The CDR3 runs 16 residues. With respect to this clone: Its matching antigen is unknown.

Study-wide findings and caveats: With further analysis later on, most CMV-associated TCR beta chains appeared HLA-restricted. The authors considered a cluster of highly shared sequence variants likely to be a sequencing artifact.

This clonotype originated in a boy aged 2 to 10 in good health and CMV-seronegative. The chain joins TRBV19 to TRBJ2-3, with 9 bases identical to TRBD1. Sample: PBMCs. The DNA of the CDR3 is TGTGCCAGTAGTATAGACCCGGGACAGGGAACAGATACGCAGTATTTT. Translated, it gives CASSIDPGQGTDTQYF.